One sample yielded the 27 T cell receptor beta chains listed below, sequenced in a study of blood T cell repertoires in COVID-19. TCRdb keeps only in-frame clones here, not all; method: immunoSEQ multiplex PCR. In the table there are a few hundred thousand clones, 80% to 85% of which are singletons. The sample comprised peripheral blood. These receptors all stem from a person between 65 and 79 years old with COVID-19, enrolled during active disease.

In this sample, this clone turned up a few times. The CDR3 DNA follows: TGTGCCACAAAGACCCGGGGGGGTCGGAACACCGGGGAGCTGTTTTTT. Amino acid sequence: CATKTRGGRNTGELFF. V is TRBV2 and J is TRBJ2-2, with TRBD2 matching 8 bases. The ends lost 10 bases at V and 1 base at J; junction bases unmatched: 11. The V gene's germline CDR1 is SNHLY and CDR2 FYNNEI. The CDR3 runs to 16 residues.

The CDR3 sequence is CASRYRGNLGYTF. The CDR3 region has the DNA TGTGCCAGCCGATATAGGGGGAATCTTGGCTACACCTTC. V gene TRBV2 combines with J gene TRBJ1-2, with D possibly TRBD1 on 6 matching bases. Germline V gives CDR1 SNHLY, CDR2 FYNNEI. Trimming left V 8 bases short and J 7 bases short, with 17 bases between. This CDR3 spans 13 amino acids.

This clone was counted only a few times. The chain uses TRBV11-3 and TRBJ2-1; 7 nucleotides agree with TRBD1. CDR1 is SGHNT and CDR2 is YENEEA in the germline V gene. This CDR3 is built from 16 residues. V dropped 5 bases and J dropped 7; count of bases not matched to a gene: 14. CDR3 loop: CASSPGQLRKVNEQFF. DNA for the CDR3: TGTGCCAGCAGCCCGGGACAGCTTCGGAAAGTGAATGAGCAGTTCTTC. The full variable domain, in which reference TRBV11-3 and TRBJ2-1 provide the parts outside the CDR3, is EAGVVQSPRYKIIEKKQPVAFWCNPISGHNTLYWYLQNLGQGPELLIRYENEEAVDDSQLPKDRFSAERLKGVDSTLKIQPAELGDSAVYLCASSPGQLRKVNEQFFGPGTRLTVL.

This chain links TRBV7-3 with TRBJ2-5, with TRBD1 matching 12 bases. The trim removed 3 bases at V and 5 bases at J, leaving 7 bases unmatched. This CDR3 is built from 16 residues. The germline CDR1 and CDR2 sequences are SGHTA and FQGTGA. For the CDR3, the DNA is TGTGCCAGCAGCTTGAACAAGGGACAGGGGGCGGAGACCCAGTACTTC. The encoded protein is CASSLNKGQGAETQYF.

CDR3 sequence: CASSGDFLNSPLHF. As DNA, the CDR3 is TGTGCCAGCAGCGGGGACTTCCTCAATTCACCCCTCCACTTT. J is TRBJ1-6 and V is TRBV2, with D possibly TRBD1 on 5 matching bases. Germline V gives CDR1 SNHLY, CDR2 FYNNEI. CDR3 length: 14 residues. V was trimmed by 6 bases and J by 7 bases, leaving 13 bases between them.

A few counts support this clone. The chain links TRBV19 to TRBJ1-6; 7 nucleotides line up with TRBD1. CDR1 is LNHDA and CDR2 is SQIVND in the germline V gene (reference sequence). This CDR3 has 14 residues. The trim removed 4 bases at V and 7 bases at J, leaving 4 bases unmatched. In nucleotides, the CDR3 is TGTGCCAGTAGTACCGACAGGGTGAATTCACCCCTCCACTTT. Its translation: CASSTDRVNSPLHF. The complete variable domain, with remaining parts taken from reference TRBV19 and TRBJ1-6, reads DGGITQSPKYLFRKEGQNVTLSCEQNLNHDAMYWYRQDPGQGLRLIYYSQIVNDFQKGDIAEGYSVSREKKESFPLTVTSAQKNPTAFYLCASSTDRVNSPLHFGNGTRLTVT.

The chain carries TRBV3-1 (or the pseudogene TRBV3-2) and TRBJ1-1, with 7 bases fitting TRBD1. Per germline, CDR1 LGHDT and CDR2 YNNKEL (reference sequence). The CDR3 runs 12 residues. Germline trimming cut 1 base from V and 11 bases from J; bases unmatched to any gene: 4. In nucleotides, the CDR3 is TGTGCCAGCAGCCAAGTCCCACAGGGGGCTTTCTTT. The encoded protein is CASSQVPQGAFF.

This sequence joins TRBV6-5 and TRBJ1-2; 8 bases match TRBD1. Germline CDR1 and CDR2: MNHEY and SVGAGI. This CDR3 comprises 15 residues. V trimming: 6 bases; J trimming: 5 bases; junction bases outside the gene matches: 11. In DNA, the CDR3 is TGTGCCAGCAGGCCCACCTGGGGACAGGAGTATGGCTACACCTTC. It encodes CASRPTWGQEYGYTF.

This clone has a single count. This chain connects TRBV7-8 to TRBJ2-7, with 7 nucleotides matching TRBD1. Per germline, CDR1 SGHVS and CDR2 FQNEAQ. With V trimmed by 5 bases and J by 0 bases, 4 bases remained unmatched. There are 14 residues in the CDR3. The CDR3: CASSPTGSSYEQYF. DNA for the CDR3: TGTGCCAGCAGCCCGACAGGGAGCTCCTACGAGCAGTACTTC.

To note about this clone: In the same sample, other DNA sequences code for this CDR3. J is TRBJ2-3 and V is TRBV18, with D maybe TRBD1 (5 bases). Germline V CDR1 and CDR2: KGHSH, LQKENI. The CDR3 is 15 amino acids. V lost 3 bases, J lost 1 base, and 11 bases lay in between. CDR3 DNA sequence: TGTGCCAGCTCACCGGCAGGGTCTGGCACAGATACGCAGTATTTT. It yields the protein CASSPAGSGTDTQYF.

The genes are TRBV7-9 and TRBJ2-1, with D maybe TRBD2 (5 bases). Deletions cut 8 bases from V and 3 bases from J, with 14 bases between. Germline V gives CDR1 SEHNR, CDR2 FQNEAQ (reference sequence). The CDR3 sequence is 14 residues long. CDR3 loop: CASRSSGVYNEQFF. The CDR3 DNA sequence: TGTGCCAGCCGCTCCAGCGGTGTCTACAATGAGCAGTTCTTC. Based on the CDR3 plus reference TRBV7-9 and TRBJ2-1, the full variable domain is DTGVSQNPRHKITKRGQNVTFRCDPISEHNRLYWYRQTLGQGPEFLTYFQNEAQLEKSRLLSDRFSAERPKGSFSTLEIQRTEQGDSAMYLCASRSSGVYNEQFFGPGTRLTVL.

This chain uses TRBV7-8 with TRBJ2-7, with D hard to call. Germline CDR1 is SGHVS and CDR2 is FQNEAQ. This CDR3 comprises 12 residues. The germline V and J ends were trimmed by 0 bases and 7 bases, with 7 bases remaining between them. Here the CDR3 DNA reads TGTGCCAGCAGCTTAGCCCGGGTAGAGCAGTACTTC. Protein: CASSLARVEQYF.

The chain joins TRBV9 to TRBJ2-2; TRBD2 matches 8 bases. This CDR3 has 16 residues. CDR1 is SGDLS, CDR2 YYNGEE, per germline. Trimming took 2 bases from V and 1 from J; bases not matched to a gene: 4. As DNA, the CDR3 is TGTGCCAGCAGCGTCCTAAGCGGGGGGAACACCGGGGAGCTGTTTTTT. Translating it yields CASSVLSGGNTGELFF.

CDR3 protein: CASSDDRLSSYEQYF. The DNA for the CDR3 is TGTGCCAGCAGTGATGACAGGCTAAGCTCCTACGAGCAGTACTTC. The V and J genes are TRBV2 and TRBJ2-7; tentative D call: TRBD1 (6 bases). Trimming cost V 3 bases and J 0 bases, with 12 bases left between them. This CDR3 comprises 15 residues. Germline lookup yields CDR1 SNHLY and CDR2 FYNNEI.

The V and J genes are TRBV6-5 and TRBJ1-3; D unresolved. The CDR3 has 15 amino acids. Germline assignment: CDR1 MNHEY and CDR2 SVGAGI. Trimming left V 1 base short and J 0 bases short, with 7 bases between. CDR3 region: CASSYLGDSGNTIYF. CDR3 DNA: TGTGCCAGCAGTTACTTGGGAGACTCTGGAAACACCATATATTTT.

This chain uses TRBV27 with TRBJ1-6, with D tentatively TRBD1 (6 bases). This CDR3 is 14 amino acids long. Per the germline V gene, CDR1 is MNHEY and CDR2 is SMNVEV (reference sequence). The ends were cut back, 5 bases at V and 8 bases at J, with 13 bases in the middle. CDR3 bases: TGTGCCAGCAGTACACAGGGTTTGTATTCACCCCTCCACTTT. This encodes CASSTQGLYSPLHF.

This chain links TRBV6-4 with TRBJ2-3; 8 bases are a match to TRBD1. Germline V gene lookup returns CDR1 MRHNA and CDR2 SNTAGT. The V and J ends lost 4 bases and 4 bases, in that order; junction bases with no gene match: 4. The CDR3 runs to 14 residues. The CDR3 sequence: CASSVEQGADTQYF. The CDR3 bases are TGTGCCAGCAGTGTCGAACAGGGGGCAGATACGCAGTATTTT.

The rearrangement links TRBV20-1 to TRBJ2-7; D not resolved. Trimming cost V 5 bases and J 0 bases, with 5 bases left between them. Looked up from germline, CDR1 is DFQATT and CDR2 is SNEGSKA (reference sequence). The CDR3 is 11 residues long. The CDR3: CSAGPSYEQYF. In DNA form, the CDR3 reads TGCAGTGCTGGCCCCTCCTACGAGCAGTACTTC.

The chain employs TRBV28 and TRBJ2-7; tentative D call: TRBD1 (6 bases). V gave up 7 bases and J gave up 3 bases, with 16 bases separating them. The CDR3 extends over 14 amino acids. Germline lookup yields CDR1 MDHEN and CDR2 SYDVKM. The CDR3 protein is CASNLGGVVYEQYF. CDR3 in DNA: TGTGCCAGCAATCTAGGGGGTGTCGTCTACGAGCAGTACTTC.

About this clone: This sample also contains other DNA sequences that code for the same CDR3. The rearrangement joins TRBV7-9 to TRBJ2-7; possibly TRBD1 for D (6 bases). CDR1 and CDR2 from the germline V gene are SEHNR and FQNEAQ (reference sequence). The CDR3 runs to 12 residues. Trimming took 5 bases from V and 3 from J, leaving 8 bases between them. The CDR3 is CASSKQGYEQYF. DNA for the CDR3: TGTGCCAGCAGCAAACAGGGCTACGAGCAGTACTTC.

CDR3 protein: CASSVRDRGMFETQYF. The CDR3 DNA reads TGCGCCAGCAGCGTCCGGGACAGGGGGATGTTCGAGACCCAGTACTTC. The chain employs TRBV5-1 and TRBJ2-5; 11 nucleotides agree with TRBD1. The CDR3 sequence is 16 residues long. V was clipped by 4 bases and J by 5 bases; unmatched bases: 10. Germline values: CDR1 SGHRS, CDR2 YFSETQ. Based on the CDR3 plus reference TRBV5-1 and TRBJ2-5, the full variable domain is KAGVTQTPRYLIKTRGQQVTLSCSPISGHRSVSWYQQTPGQGLQFLFEYFSETQRNKGNFPGRFSGRQFSNSRSEMNVSTLELGDSALYLCASSVRDRGMFETQYFGPGTRLLVL.

CDR3 loop: CASSLGTWDRTSSYNEQFF. CDR3 bases: TGTGCCAGCAGCTTAGGGACGTGGGACAGAACTAGCTCCTACAATGAGCAGTTCTTC. V usage is TRBV7-9 and J usage is TRBJ2-1; 7 bases align to TRBD1. The trim removed 1 base at V and 0 bases at J, leaving 12 bases unmatched. The CDR3 contains 19 residues. From germline, CDR1 is SEHNR and CDR2 FQNEAQ (reference sequence).

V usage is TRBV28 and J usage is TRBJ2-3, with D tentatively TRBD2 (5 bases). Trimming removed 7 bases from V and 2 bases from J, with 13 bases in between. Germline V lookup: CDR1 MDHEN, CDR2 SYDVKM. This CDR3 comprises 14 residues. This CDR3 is CASKGGYLTDTQYF. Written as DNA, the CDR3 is TGTGCCAGCAAAGGAGGCTACCTCACAGATACGCAGTATTTT.

The CDR3 loop reads CASSQRQGNTGELFF. The CDR3, as DNA: TGTGCCAGCAGCCAACGACAGGGAAACACCGGGGAGCTGTTTTTT. This chain links TRBV14 with TRBJ2-2; 7 bases match TRBD1. The CDR3 loop spans 15 amino acids. The V and J ends lost 2 bases and 2 bases, in that order; junction bases with no gene match: 2. Per the germline V gene, CDR1 is SGHDN and CDR2 is FVKESK.

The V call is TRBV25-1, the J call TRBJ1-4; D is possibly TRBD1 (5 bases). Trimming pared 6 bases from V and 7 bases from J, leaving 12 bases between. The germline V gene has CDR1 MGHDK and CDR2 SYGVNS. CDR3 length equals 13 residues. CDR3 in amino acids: CASSPAGREKLFF. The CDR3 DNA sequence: TGTGCCAGCAGCCCGGCAGGGCGTGAAAAACTGTTTTTT.

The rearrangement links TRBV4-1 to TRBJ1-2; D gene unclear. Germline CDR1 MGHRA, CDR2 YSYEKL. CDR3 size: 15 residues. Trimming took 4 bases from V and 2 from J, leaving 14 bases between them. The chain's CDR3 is CASSPTSEVNYGYTF. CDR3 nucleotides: TGCGCCAGCAGCCCAACATCAGAGGTGAACTATGGCTACACCTTC.

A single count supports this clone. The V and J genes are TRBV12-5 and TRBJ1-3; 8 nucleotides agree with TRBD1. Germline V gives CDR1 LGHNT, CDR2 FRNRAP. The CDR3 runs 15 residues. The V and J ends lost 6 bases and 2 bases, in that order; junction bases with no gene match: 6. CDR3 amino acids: CASGRTGGAGNTIYF. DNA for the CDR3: TGTGCTAGTGGCCGTACAGGGGGGGCTGGAAACACCATATATTTT. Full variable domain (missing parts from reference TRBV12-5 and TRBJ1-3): DARVTQTPRHKVTEMGQEVTMRCQPILGHNTVFWYRQTMMQGLELLAYFRNRAPLDDSGMPKDRFSAEMPDATLATLKIQPSEPRDSAVYFCASGRTGGAGNTIYFGEGSWLTVV.